This T cell receptor beta chain comes out of a study of blood T cell repertoires in COVID-19. Study summary: There were acute and convalescent COVID-19 samples, and they came from the United States, Italy and Spain. Nucleic acid was either cDNA or gDNA, and it came from T cells, B-cell-depleted T cells, or PBMCs.

This CDR3 has 14 residues. Germline V lookup: CDR1 SGHTA, CDR2 FQGTGA. With V trimmed by 6 bases and J by 10 bases, 9 bases remained unmatched. Source study methods: Using reference gene primer amplification, nucleated cell counts were estimated. Data came from immunoSEQ multiplex PCR; TCRdb stores just in-frame clones and leaves some out. V, J and clone size reflect that table, while D and trimming were determined from the DNA. The sample lists fewer than 250,000 clones, about nine tenths occurring once. Sequencing was performed on peripheral blood. The origin of this receptor is a man in his forties or fifties with acute or convalescent COVID-19. The chain is built from TRBV7-3 and TRBJ2-1, with 10 nucleotides matching TRBD2. For the CDR3, the DNA is TGTGCCAGCAGTTTAGCGGGGGGACTTGGCGAGCAGTTCTTC. It encodes CASSLAGGLGEQFF.